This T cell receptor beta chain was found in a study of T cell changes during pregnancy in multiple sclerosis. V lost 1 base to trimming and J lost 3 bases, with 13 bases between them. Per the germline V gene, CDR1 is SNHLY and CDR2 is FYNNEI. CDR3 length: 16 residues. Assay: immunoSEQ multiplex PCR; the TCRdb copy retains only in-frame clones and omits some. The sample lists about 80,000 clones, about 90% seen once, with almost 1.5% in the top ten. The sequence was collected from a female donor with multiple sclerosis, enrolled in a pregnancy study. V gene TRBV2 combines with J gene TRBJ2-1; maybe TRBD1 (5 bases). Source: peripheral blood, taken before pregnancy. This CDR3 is CASSEGGPQYYNEQFF. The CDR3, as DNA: TGTGCCAGCAGTGAAGGGGGCCCACAATACTACAATGAGCAGTTCTTC.